This T cell receptor (beta chain) was obtained from a study of cytomegalovirus exposure and HLA in healthy donors. Study outcomes and limitations: Previous analysis showed most TCR beta V segments were productive about 90% or about 30% of the time. The only immune exposure information that was available was CMV serostatus.

CDR1 LGHNT and CDR2 FRNRAP come from the germline V gene. Trimming shortened V by 4 bases and J by 2 bases, and 12 bases separated the two germline ends. The CDR3 covers 15 residues. For this clone: Its antigen is not known.

Researchers ran the PCR with 60 Vbeta and 13 Jbeta primers. Assay used: immunoSEQ multiplex PCR; TCRdb lists only in-frame clones, some missing. This sample yields approximately 160,000 clones, of which less than 80% are seen a single time; roughly 0.76% belongs to the top ten. The chain couples TRBV12-5 to TRBJ1-5; D not certain. The TCR comes from a female donor in good health and CMV-seronegative. Sequenced input: PBMCs. This CDR3 reads CASGSLRVGNQPQHF. The CDR3 DNA reads TGTGCTAGTGGTTCCTTGAGGGTTGGCAATCAGCCCCAGCATTTT.